The 15 T cell receptor beta chains below come from one sample, sequenced in a study of Ad26.COV2.S vaccination and SARS-CoV-2 variants. Method: immunoSEQ multiplex PCR; TCRdb's copy keeps in-frame clones and lacks some. The table shows approximately 480,000 clones, with around 88% occurring only once. Regarding treatment: 15 to 20 received Ad26.COV2.S at low or high dose, single or two shots; roughly five received placebo; per-sample allocation not given. Samples analyzed were those drawn on day 63 after the first vaccine or placebo injection. Source: peripheral blood, taken in a trial of Ad26.COV2.S vaccine versus placebo. Source of these receptors: a person between 18 and 59 years old who received the Ad26.COV2.S COVID-19 vaccine or a placebo.

This chain uses TRBV5-4 with TRBJ2-1; D is tentatively TRBD1 or TRBD2 (6 bases each). V was shortened by 5 bases and J by 4 bases, with 16 bases between the two germline ends. Germline loops: CDR1 SGHNT, CDR2 YYREEE (reference sequence). The CDR3 covers 15 residues. DNA for the CDR3: TGTGCCAGCAGGCAACTTACGGGGGCGTACAATGAGCAGTTCTTC. Translation: CASRQLTGAYNEQFF.

The chain carries TRBV5-1 and TRBJ2-7; D call uncertain. Germline values: CDR1 SGHRS, CDR2 YFSETQ. Trimming took off 0 bases at V and 3 bases at J, with 10 bases between the two ends. The CDR3 is 14 residues long. The CDR3 here is CASSLEVRGYEQYF. CDR3 DNA sequence: TGCGCCAGCAGCTTGGAAGTCCGCGGCTACGAGCAGTACTTC.

The chain uses TRBV19 and TRBJ2-5; D unresolved. There are 11 residues in the CDR3. The V gene's germline CDR1 is LNHDA and CDR2 SQIVND (reference sequence). Deletions cut 8 bases from V and 4 bases from J, with 8 bases between. The CDR3 sequence is CASGKGETQYF. The CDR3 coding sequence is TGTGCCAGTGGGAAGGGAGAGACCCAGTACTTC.

J is TRBJ2-3 and V is TRBV13; 9 bases agree with TRBD1. The V gene's germline CDR1 is PRHDT and CDR2 FYEKMQ (reference sequence). The length of the CDR3 is 15 residues. The V gene end was trimmed by 0 bases and the J gene end by 2 bases; junction bases not matched to a gene: 0. The CDR3 reads CASSLGQGATDTQYF. The CDR3 DNA follows: TGTGCCAGCAGCTTAGGACAGGGGGCCACAGATACGCAGTATTTT. Based on the CDR3 plus reference TRBV13 and TRBJ2-3, the full variable domain is AAGVIQSPRHLIKEKRETATLKCYPIPRHDTVYWYQQGPGQDPQFLISFYEKMQSDKGSIPDRFSAQQFSDYHSELNMSSLELGDSALYFCASSLGQGATDTQYFGPGTRLTVL.

This chain uses TRBV11-2 with TRBJ2-1, with 8 bases fitting TRBD2. J was trimmed by 2 bases and V by 4 bases; bases with no gene match: 10. The germline V gene has CDR1 SGHAT and CDR2 FQNNGV. This CDR3 contains 17 residues. CDR3 DNA sequence: TGTGCCAGCAGCTCAGACTATAGCGGGATCGCCTACAATGAGCAGTTCTTC. This encodes CASSSDYSGIAYNEQFF.

V gene TRBV5-1 combines with J gene TRBJ2-3; D may be TRBD1 (6 bases). V was shortened by 1 base and J by 6 bases, with 15 bases between the two germline ends. Germline V lookup: CDR1 SGHRS, CDR2 YFSETQ. The CDR3 length is 15 residues. Written as DNA, the CDR3 is TGCGCCAGCAGCTTGAGACAGGACAAGGGGGATACGCAGTATTTT. Amino acid sequence: CASSLRQDKGDTQYF.

The rearrangement links TRBV6-5 to TRBJ2-1, with D perhaps assigned TRBD1 or TRBD2 (5 bases each). Germline lookup yields CDR1 MNHEY and CDR2 SVGAGI. V was clipped by 6 bases and J by 4 bases, with 16 bases between them. The CDR3 is 15 residues long. The CDR3: CASRTNWGGYNEQFF. Written as DNA, the CDR3 is TGTGCCAGCAGAACTAACTGGGGCGGGTACAATGAGCAGTTCTTC.

Details on this clone: The junction differs from germline at one of its ends, possibly a read error. The V and J genes are TRBV7-2 and TRBJ2-6, with 9 positions matching TRBD2. CDR1 and CDR2 (germline): SGHTA, FQGNSA. There are 14 residues in the CDR3. This CDR3 reads CASSLAGGANVLTF. CDR3 nucleotides: TGTGCCAGCAGCCTAGCGGGAGGGGCCAACGTCCTGACTTTC.

The chain is built from TRBV5-1 and TRBJ2-3; TRBD1 agrees at 9 bases. The junction had 4 bases not matched to a gene; V was cut back by 0 bases and J by 2 bases. The germline CDR1 and CDR2 sequences are SGHRS and YFSETQ. The CDR3 is 16 amino acids. As DNA, the CDR3 is TGCGCCAGCAGCTTGGACAGGGGGCTTTCCACAGATACGCAGTATTTT. Encoded protein: CASSLDRGLSTDTQYF.

In the case of this clone: Other DNA variants within this sample encode the same CDR3. The V gene is TRBV5-4, the J gene TRBJ1-1; D not certain. The germline gives CDR1 SGHNT, CDR2 YYREEE (reference sequence). The CDR3 is 14 residues long. Trimming stripped 0 bases from V and 0 bases from J, with 6 bases between. The CDR3 DNA reads as TGTGCCAGCAGCTTGGGAGGCCTGAACACTGAAGCTTTCTTT. Protein product: CASSLGGLNTEAFF. The entire variable domain, with the rest obtained from reference TRBV5-4 and TRBJ1-1, is as follows: ETGVTQSPTHLIKTRGQQVTLRCSSQSGHNTVSWYQQALGQGPQFIFQYYREEENGRGNFPPRFSGLQFPNYSSELNVNALELDDSALYLCASSLGGLNTEAFFGQGTRLTVV.

The chain recombines TRBV5-6 with TRBJ1-3; D is possibly TRBD1 (6 bases). The ends were cut back, 2 bases at V and 0 bases at J, with 15 bases in the middle. The CDR3 totals 17 residues. Germline V gives CDR1 SGHDT, CDR2 YYEEEE. CDR3 in amino acids: CASSFLTGAFSGNTIYF. CDR3 nucleotide sequence: TGTGCCAGCAGCTTCCTGACAGGAGCGTTCTCTGGAAACACCATATATTTT. The complete variable domain, with remaining parts taken from reference TRBV5-6 and TRBJ1-3, reads DAGVTQSPTHLIKTRGQQVTLRCSPKSGHDTVSWYQQALGQGPQFIFQYYEEEERQRGNFPDRFSGHQFPNYSSELNVNALLLGDSALYLCASSFLTGAFSGNTIYFGEGSWLTVV.

In the case of this clone: The sample carries other DNA sequences with the same CDR3. The rearrangement uses TRBV24-1 and TRBJ1-5; D remains ambiguous. The CDR3 has 14 residues. The V gene's germline CDR1 is KGHDR and CDR2 SFDVKD. V was clipped by 3 bases and J by 0 bases, with 5 bases between them. The CDR3 protein is CATSDPGSNQPQHF. The CDR3 DNA reads TGTGCCACCAGTGATCCGGGTAGCAATCAGCCCCAGCATTTT.

This rearrangement joins TRBV5-4 to TRBJ2-3; D remains ambiguous. Germline V gives CDR1 SGHNT, CDR2 YYREEE (reference sequence). The germline V and J ends were trimmed by 0 bases and 6 bases, with 8 bases remaining between them. CDR3 size: 13 residues. The CDR3 spells CASSLASRDTQYF. CDR3 DNA: TGTGCCAGCAGCTTGGCAAGCAGGGATACGCAGTATTTT. Drawing the rest from reference TRBV5-4 and TRBJ2-3, the complete variable domain is ETGVTQSPTHLIKTRGQQVTLRCSSQSGHNTVSWYQQALGQGPQFIFQYYREEENGRGNFPPRFSGLQFPNYSSELNVNALELDDSALYLCASSLASRDTQYFGPGTRLTVL.

The V gene is TRBV5-1, the J gene TRBJ1-2, with 11 bases that match TRBD1. The CDR3 length is 15 residues. Germline trimming cut 0 bases from V and 3 bases from J; bases unmatched to any gene: 1. CDR1 is SGHRS, CDR2 YFSETQ, per germline. CDR3 nucleotides: TGCGCCAGCAGCTTGGTGGGACAGGGGGACTATGGCTACACCTTC. Its protein product is CASSLVGQGDYGYTF.

The V and J genes are TRBV10-3 and TRBJ2-1, with a tentative D call TRBD1 (5 bases). Deletions cut 0 bases from V and 5 bases from J, with 20 bases between. Looked up from germline, CDR1 is ENHRY and CDR2 is SYGVKD. The CDR3 spans 18 residues. Here the CDR3 DNA reads TGTGCCATCAGTGAGTCGATCGTCGGCAGGGAATCGGACAATGAGCAGTTCTTC. Translated: CAISESIVGRESDNEQFF.